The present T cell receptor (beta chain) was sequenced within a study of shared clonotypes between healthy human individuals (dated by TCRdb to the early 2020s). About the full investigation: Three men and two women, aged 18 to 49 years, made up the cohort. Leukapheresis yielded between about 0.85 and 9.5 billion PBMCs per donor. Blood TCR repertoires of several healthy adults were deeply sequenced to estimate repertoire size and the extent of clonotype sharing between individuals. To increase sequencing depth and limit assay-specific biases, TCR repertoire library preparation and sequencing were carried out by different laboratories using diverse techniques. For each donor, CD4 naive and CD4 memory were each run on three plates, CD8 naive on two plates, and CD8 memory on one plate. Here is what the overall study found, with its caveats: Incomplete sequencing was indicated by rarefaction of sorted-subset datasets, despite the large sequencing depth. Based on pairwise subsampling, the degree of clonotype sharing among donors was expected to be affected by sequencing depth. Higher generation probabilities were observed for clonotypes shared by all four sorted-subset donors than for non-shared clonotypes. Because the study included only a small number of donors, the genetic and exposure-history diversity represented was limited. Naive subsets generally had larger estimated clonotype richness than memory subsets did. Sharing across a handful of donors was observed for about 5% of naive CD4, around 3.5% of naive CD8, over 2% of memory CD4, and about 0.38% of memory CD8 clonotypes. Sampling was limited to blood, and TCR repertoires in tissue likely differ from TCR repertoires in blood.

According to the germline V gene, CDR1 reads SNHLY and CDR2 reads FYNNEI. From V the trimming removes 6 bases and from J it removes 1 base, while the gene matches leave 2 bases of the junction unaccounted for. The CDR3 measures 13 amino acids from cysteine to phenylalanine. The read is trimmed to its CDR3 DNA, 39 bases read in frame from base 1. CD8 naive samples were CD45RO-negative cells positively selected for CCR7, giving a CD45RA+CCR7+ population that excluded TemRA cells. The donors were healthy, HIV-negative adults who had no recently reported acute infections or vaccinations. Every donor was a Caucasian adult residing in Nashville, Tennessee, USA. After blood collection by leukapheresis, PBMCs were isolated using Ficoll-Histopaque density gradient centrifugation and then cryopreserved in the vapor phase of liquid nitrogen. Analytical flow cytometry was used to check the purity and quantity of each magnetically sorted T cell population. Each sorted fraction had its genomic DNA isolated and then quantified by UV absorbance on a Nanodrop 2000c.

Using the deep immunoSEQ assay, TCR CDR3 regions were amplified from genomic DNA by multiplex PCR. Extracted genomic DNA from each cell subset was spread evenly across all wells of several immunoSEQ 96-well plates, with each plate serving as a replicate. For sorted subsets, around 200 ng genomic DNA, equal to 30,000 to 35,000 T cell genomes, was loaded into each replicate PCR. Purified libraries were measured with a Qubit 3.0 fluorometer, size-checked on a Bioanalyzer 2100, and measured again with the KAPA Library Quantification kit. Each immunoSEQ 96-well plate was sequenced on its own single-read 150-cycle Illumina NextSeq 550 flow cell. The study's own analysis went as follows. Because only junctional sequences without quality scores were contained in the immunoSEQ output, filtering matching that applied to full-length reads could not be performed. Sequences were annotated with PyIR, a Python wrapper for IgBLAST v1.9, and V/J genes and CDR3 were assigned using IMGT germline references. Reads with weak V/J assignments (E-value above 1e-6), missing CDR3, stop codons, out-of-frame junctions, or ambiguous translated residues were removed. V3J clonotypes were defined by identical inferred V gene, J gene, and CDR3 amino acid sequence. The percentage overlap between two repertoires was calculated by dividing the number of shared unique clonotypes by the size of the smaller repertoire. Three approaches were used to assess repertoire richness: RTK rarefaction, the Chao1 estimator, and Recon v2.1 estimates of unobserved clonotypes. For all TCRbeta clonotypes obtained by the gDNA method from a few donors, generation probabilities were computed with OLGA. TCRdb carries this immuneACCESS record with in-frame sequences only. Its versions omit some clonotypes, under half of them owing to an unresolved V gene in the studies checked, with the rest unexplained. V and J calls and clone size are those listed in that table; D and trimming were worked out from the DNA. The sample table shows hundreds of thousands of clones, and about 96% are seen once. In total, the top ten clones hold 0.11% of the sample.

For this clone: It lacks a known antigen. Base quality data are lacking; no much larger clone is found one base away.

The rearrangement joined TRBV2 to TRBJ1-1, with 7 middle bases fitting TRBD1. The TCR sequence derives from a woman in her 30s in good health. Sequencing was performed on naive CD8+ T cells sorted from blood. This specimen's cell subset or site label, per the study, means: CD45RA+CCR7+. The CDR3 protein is CASRGQQNTEAFF. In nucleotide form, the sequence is TGTGCCAGCAGGGGACAGCAGAACACTGAAGCTTTCTTT.